Reported below is one T cell receptor beta chain. Its antigen remains unknown. Version v3.0 of the immunoSEQ assay ran at survey level. Here immunoSEQ multiplex PCR was the method, and the copy in TCRdb shows in-frame clones only, minus some. The table records roughly 20,000 clones, over 80% of them present only once. The data stem from a study of long-term antiretroviral therapy in people with HIV. At the level of the study: The earliest samples came about a decade before the 2015 immediate-ART recommendation. General observations from the study: ART adherence, viral resistance and therapy changes went undocumented.

The V and J ends lost 1 base and 2 bases respectively, with 14 bases between them. The CDR3 is 16 residues long. Germline V gene data show CDR1 as LNHNV and CDR2 as YYDKDF (reference sequence). The chain links TRBV15 to TRBJ1-1; D not certain. Sequenced material: unsorted PBMCs, taken 4 years after starting antiretroviral therapy. The source of this sequence is a man between 18 and 35 years old with HIV. As DNA, the CDR3 is TGTGCCACCAGCAGAGGGGATGCGGGTGGAAACACTGAAGCTTTCTTT. This encodes CATSRGDAGGNTEAFF. The full variable domain, its missing parts supplied by reference TRBV15 and TRBJ1-1, is DAMVIQNPRYQVTQFGKPVTLSCSQTLNHNVMYWYQQKSSQAPKLLFHYYDKDFNNEADTPDNFQSRRPNTSFCFLDIRSPGLGDTAMYLCATSRGDAGGNTEAFFGQGTRLTVV.